A selection of T cell receptor beta chains follows, all from one sample in a study of blood T cell repertoires in COVID-19. Clones were read by immunoSEQ multiplex PCR, and TCRdb kept only the in-frame ones, dropping some. The sample holds roughly 120,000 clones; approximately 80% are singletons and the top ten take 6.2%. The specimen was peripheral blood. The receptors here all came from a man in his 70s with acute or convalescent COVID-19. The conserved cysteine and the conserved F or W are not part of the CDR3 here. Size is omitted from some rows. Given values are once, few, many or a class for expanded clones.

TRBV5-5	NA	TRBJ1-3	ASTRQEPSGNTIY
TRBV9	medium-sized	TRBJ2-5	ASSPDQETQY
TRBV7-9	few	TRBJ2-6	ASSSRLRTGTGANVLT
TRBV19	NA	TRBJ1-5	ASSDSVLSNQPQH
TRBV24-1	once	TRBJ2-3	ATSEGQGRDTQY
TRBV6-5	NA	TRBJ2-2	ASSYSQGGYGELF
TRBV5-1	NA	TRBJ2-5	ASSLGAQGETQY
TRBV4-1	NA	TRBJ2-3	ASSQGGLLTQY
TRBV11-3	NA	TRBJ1-1	ASGQGSENRAF
TRBV3-1/TRBV3-2	NA	TRBJ1-3	ASSQDPSRAHGNTIY
TRBV7-7	NA	TRBJ1-3	ASSLSPIGQGGSGNTIY
TRBV19	NA	TRBJ1-1	ASSRGANTEAF
TRBV3-1/TRBV3-2	NA	TRBJ1-1	ASSPGQGNTEAF
TRBV10-3	NA	TRBJ1-5	AISARQGQNSNQPQH
TRBV5-1	once	TRBJ1-5	ASSPGGDQPQH
TRBV2	NA	TRBJ1-4	ASTKTGGEEKLF
TRBV7-2	NA	TRBJ1-1	ASSLGGGTEAF
TRBV6-6	NA	TRBJ1-6	ASSPLQVSNSPLH
TRBV7-6	NA	TRBJ2-3	ASSLFLSGGEQTDTQY
TRBV19	NA	TRBJ2-7	ASSIDLSVSYEQY
TRBV5-4	NA	TRBJ2-7	ASSQRSAGAYEQY
TRBV5-4	NA	TRBJ2-5	ASSPGDSGTRSQY
TRBV5-5	NA	TRBJ2-5	ASSPSGRKETQY
TRBV24-1	NA	TRBJ2-2	ATSDLTGGPNGELF
TRBV7-3	NA	TRBJ2-2	ASSLDGRNTGELF
TRBV6-6	NA	TRBJ1-3	ASRSTGDENTIY
TRBV11-3	NA	TRBJ2-2	ASSNRQGTSYNTGELF
TRBV7-2	NA	TRBJ1-1	ASSLAGTNTEAF
TRBV7-2	NA	TRBJ2-7	ASSFFVAGAYEQY
TRBV6-2/TRBV6-3	NA	TRBJ1-5	ASSYSGGNQPQH
TRBV5-1	NA	TRBJ2-7	ASSLGGDFSYEQY
TRBV6-2/TRBV6-3	NA	TRBJ2-1	ASSGNRLTYNEQF
TRBV3-1/TRBV3-2	NA	TRBJ2-1	ASSQDRVVGAEQF
TRBV3-1/TRBV3-2	NA	TRBJ1-2	ASSPRPGQDYGYT
TRBV4-1	NA	TRBJ1-5	ASSQSPRTDSNQPQH